Listed below are T cell receptor beta chains from one sample, sequenced in a study of blood T cell repertoires in COVID-19. Here immunoSEQ multiplex PCR was the method, and the copy in TCRdb shows in-frame clones only, minus some. The sample yields 300,000 or so clones, about 89% seen once. The sequencing input was peripheral blood. Receptors were obtained from a woman aged 45-65 years who had recovered from COVID-19. The CDR3 runs from the conserved cysteine through the conserved F or W. D genes are given only for firm matches. Size values are once, few and many counts, or a class for expanded clones, and some rows have none.

TRBV10-1	TRBJ2-7	NA	NA	TGCGCCAGCAGTGAGTCGATCCCGATGGACACAGGATACTACGAGCAGTACTTC	CASSESIPMDTGYYEQYF
TRBV6-2/TRBV6-3	TRBJ2-7	once	NA	TGTGCCAGCAGTTACTCGAGAGTAGATTACTCCTACGAGCAGTACTTC	CASSYSRVDYSYEQYF
TRBV19	TRBJ2-3	once	TRBD2	TGTGCCAGTAGTATAGGGGCGGGAGCGGCAGATACGCAGTATTTT	CASSIGAGAADTQYF
TRBV20-1	TRBJ1-6	NA	TRBD1	TGCAGTGCTAGTTACAGGGGAAATTCACCCCTCCACTTT	CSASYRGNSPLHF
TRBV6-5	TRBJ1-4	NA	TRBD1	TGTGCCAGCAGTAACCGGGACAGGGGGAATGAAAAACTGTTTTTT	CASSNRDRGNEKLFF
TRBV30	TRBJ1-2	NA	NA	TGTGCCTGGAGTGGGAGGGTCACCCCCTATGGCTACACCTTC	CAWSGRVTPYGYTF
TRBV28	TRBJ1-6	few	TRBD1	TGTGCCAGCAGTTTTTGGGGACAGGTAAATTCACCCCTCCACTTT	CASSFWGQVNSPLHF
TRBV2	TRBJ1-4	NA	NA	TGTGCCAGCAGTGAACTGGGGCGGATTAATGAAAAACTGTTTTTT	CASSELGRINEKLFF
TRBV19	TRBJ2-2	NA	TRBD1	TGTGCCAGCCGGGACAGGCCGGGGAACACCGGGGAGCTGTTTTTT	CASRDRPGNTGELFF
TRBV14	TRBJ1-2	NA	NA	TGTGCCAGCAGCCGCCGGGAGACCCCTCCCTATGGCTACACCTTC	CASSRRETPPYGYTF
TRBV5-1	TRBJ2-1	NA	TRBD2	TGCGCCAGCAGCTTGTTAGCGGGGGGTAACTATGAGCAGTTCTTC	CASSLLAGGNYEQFF
TRBV9	TRBJ1-3	NA	TRBD1	TGTGCCAGCAGCCACGGACAGGGTATGGGAAACACCATATATTTT	CASSHGQGMGNTIYF
TRBV27	TRBJ2-7	NA	NA	TGTGCCAGCGTACTACAGGGCGGGTACGAGCAGTACTTC	CASVLQGGYEQYF
TRBV7-9	TRBJ1-6	NA	TRBD1	TGTGCCAGCAGCTTGGGACAGGCCTATAATTCACCCCTCCACTTT	CASSLGQAYNSPLHF
TRBV28	TRBJ2-6	NA	NA	TGTGCCAGCAGGCTAGCGTCGGGGGCCAACGTCCTGACTTTC	CASRLASGANVLTF
TRBV28	TRBJ1-2	once	NA	TGTGCCAGCAGTTCGGGGGTTGTCTCTAACTATGGCTACACCTTC	CASSSGVVSNYGYTF
TRBV6-5	TRBJ1-2	NA	NA	TGTGCCAGCAGTTATCGGCAGGGTGCCGGGTTTGGAGGCTACACCTTC	CASSYRQGAGFGGYTF
TRBV7-9	TRBJ2-2	once	NA	TGTGCCAGCAGCTTGGACACGTGGGGTGGGGAGCTGTTTTTT	CASSLDTWGGELFF
TRBV28	TRBJ1-2	NA	TRBD1	TGTGCCAGCAGTTCGACAGGGGTAGACGGCTACACCTTC	CASSSTGVDGYTF
TRBV27	TRBJ2-6	once	TRBD1	TGTGCCACCCGACAGGGTTCCGGGGCCAACGTCCTGACTTTC	CATRQGSGANVLTF
TRBV2	TRBJ2-2	NA	TRBD2	TGTGCCAGCACTAGCGGGGAAACTCGGACCGGGGAGCTGTTTTTT	CASTSGETRTGELFF
TRBV19	TRBJ1-1	NA	NA	TGTGCCAGTAGTCCGTTTGAGGGAACTGAAGCTTTCTTT	CASSPFEGTEAFF
TRBV5-6	TRBJ2-7	NA	TRBD1	TGTGCCAGCAGCTTGACCCGGACAGGGGGAAACGAGCAGTACTTC	CASSLTRTGGNEQYF
TRBV15	TRBJ1-4	NA	TRBD1	TGTGCCACCAGCAGGGACACAGGGGAAACTAATGAAAAACTGTTTTTT	CATSRDTGETNEKLFF
TRBV6-5	TRBJ2-7	NA	NA	TGTGCCAGCAGAAACCCTAGGAGGGTTGCCTACGAGCAGTACTTC	CASRNPRRVAYEQYF
TRBV5-8	TRBJ2-1	NA	NA	TGTGCCAGCAGCTTGGAGTGGCGACAGGCTTCAACCCTATTGAATGAGCAGTTCTTC	CASSLEWRQASTLLNEQFF
TRBV11-2	TRBJ2-3	NA	TRBD1	TGTGCCAGCAGCTATTGGGACAGGGGATCAGATACGCAGTATTTT	CASSYWDRGSDTQYF
TRBV7-8	TRBJ2-5	NA	NA	TGTGCCAGCAGCTTAGTGGCAGGGGATTTGGAGACCCAGTACTTC	CASSLVAGDLETQYF
TRBV7-7	TRBJ2-1	NA	TRBD2	TGTGCCAGCAGTCCAGGGACTAGCGGTTACAATGAGCAGTTCTTC	CASSPGTSGYNEQFF
TRBV24-1	TRBJ2-3	NA	TRBD2	TGTGCCACCAGTGATAGGGCTAGCGGGGGTACAGATACGCAGTATTTT	CATSDRASGGTDTQYF
TRBV3-1/TRBV3-2	TRBJ2-3	NA	NA	TGTGCCAGCAGTGAGGGGGTTGGCACAGATACGCAGTATTTT	CASSEGVGTDTQYF
TRBV10-3	TRBJ1-2	NA	NA	TGTGCCATCAGTGAGGGGCAACAGGGTCTGGGGGGCTACACCTTC	CAISEGQQGLGGYTF
TRBV5-1	TRBJ2-3	NA	NA	TGCGCCAGCAGCTTGGCCGGGACTAGCACAGATACGCAGTATTTT	CASSLAGTSTDTQYF
TRBV29-1	TRBJ2-7	NA	NA	TGCAGCGTTACAGTGCCTCCTCTTTCCTACGAGCAGTACTTC	CSVTVPPLSYEQYF
TRBV3-1/TRBV3-2	TRBJ2-5	NA	NA	TGTGCCAGCAGTCCAAGCGGCAGCCAGCAAGAGACCCAGTACTTC	CASSPSGSQQETQYF
TRBV24-1	TRBJ1-5	NA	TRBD1	TGTGCCACCAGTGACTCCCGACAGGGTGCAAGTCAGCCCCAGCATTTT	CATSDSRQGASQPQHF
TRBV29-1	TRBJ1-2	NA	NA	TGCAGCGTTGAAAGCGCTCCGGGGTATGGCTACACCTTC	CSVESAPGYGYTF
TRBV5-1	TRBJ2-5	NA	NA	TGCGCCAGCAGCTTGGGTACCTTGACAAACCAAGAGACCCAGTACTTC	CASSLGTLTNQETQYF
TRBV6-5	TRBJ1-6	once	NA	TGTGCCTGTCAGACTTCTTATAATTCACCCCTCCACTTT	CACQTSYNSPLHF
TRBV20-1	TRBJ2-2	NA	NA	TGCAGTGCTAGTTTTCAAAGCGCGCGGGAGCTGTTTTTT	CSASFQSARELFF
TRBV6-5	TRBJ2-2	NA	NA	TGTGCCAGCAGCCCCGACCCGGGGGTCGGGGAGCTGTTTTTT	CASSPDPGVGELFF
TRBV20-1	TRBJ2-1	NA	NA	TGCAGTGCTAGTTCGGGAACTCCTAACAATGAGCAGTTCTTC	CSASSGTPNNEQFF
TRBV4-1	TRBJ1-4	NA	NA	TGCGCCAGCAGCCAACCCGGGAGGGTGAGGCGTGAAAAACTGTTTTTT	CASSQPGRVRREKLFF
TRBV13	TRBJ1-2	few	NA	TGTGCCAGCAGCTTAGACCGCGGTAACTATGGCTACACCTTC	CASSLDRGNYGYTF
TRBV4-3	TRBJ2-7	NA	TRBD2	TGCGCCAGCAGCCAAGATCTGGGGGGAGGGACCTACGAGCAGTACTTC	CASSQDLGGGTYEQYF
TRBV7-6	TRBJ2-1	NA	NA	TGTGCCAGCAGCCAGACTGGGAGCTCCTACAATGAGCAGTTCTTC	CASSQTGSSYNEQFF